This TCR beta chain was profiled in a study of blood T cell repertoires in COVID-19 (dated by TCRdb to 2020 to 2022). Context from the whole study: Samples covering the acute and convalescent phases of COVID-19 were provided by collaborators in the United States, Italy and Spain. The prospective study material was composed of cDNA or gDNA derived from T cells, B-cell-depleted T cells, or PBMCs. The dataset comprised deeply sampled blood TCRbeta repertoires from subjects exposed to, actively infected with, or recovered from COVID-19. The repertoires were made available in a free public database intended to serve as a resource for research on the immune response to SARS-CoV-2. Samples were obtained from the ongoing ImmuneRACE study (first 160 participants) and from 1,254 subjects provided by 6 global collaborators. A de-identified subject ID, COVID-19 status, age in years and sex were almost always included in the sample metadata. HLA class I and class II types, where available, came from metadata supplied by the sample provider rather than from assay-based typing.

One collaborating source in Seattle enrolled patients while the patients were actively infected and followed the patients over time throughout the course of disease. Each collaborating institution followed its own protocols to collect whole blood in K2EDTA tubes. For TCRbeta analysis, collaborator samples were shipped as frozen whole blood, as isolated PBMCs, or as DNA extracted from either sample type. The immunoSEQ Assay, a bias-controlled multiplex PCR, was used to amplify TCRbeta CDR3 regions from genomic DNA. Processing in the source paper ran as follows. The number of nucleated cells in each sample was estimated by amplification of reference gene primers within the assay. To quantify the absolute abundance of each unique TCRbeta CDR3 rearrangement, sequence reads were collapsed and filtered. For each sample, productive Simpson clonality was calculated as the square root of Simpson's diversity index across productive rearrangements. Not all clones reach the TCRdb copy of this immuneACCESS table, which keeps in-frame sequences only. Checked studies attribute under half of the gap to unresolved V genes and leave the rest unexplained. The DNA was the basis for D and trimming; V, J and clone size are from that table. The sample data list about 360,000 clones, and around nine tenths of these were observed just once. The ten largest clonotypes hold about 7.6% of the sample.

Trimming at the junction amounts to 3 bases on V and 0 bases on J, and the germline ends lie 12 bases apart. CDR1 is given as GTSNPN and CDR2 as SVGIG, both from the germline V gene (reference sequence). The CDR3 measures 15 amino acids from cysteine to phenylalanine. CDR3 DNA only is kept here, 45 bases in frame from base 1. The study at large found these results: The amount of clinical and demographic metadata varied by source and participant and was provided uncurated.

In the case of this clone: Its antigen is not yet known. Nothing much larger sits one base from this clone, and base qualities are not available.

Sequenced material: peripheral blood. The chain employs TRBV30 and TRBJ1-3; the D region possibly corresponds to TRBD1 (5 bases align). The clonotype comes from a woman aged 55-69 years with COVID-19, enrolled during active disease. The CDR3 in this case is CAWSGGVSSGNTIYF. The DNA sequence follows: TGTGCCTGGAGCGGGGGGGTCAGCTCTGGAAACACCATATATTTT.